The present T cell receptor (beta chain) was sequenced within a study of regulatory T cells in long-lasting Graves disease (dated by TCRdb to the early 2020s). Turning to the overall study: Persistent Graves' disease was defined as persistently positive TSH receptor autoantibodies together with antithyroid drug treatment for over 5 years. The study was conducted in China and was registered as a clinical trial. TCR sequencing covered some 13 persistent and some 20 newly diagnosed Graves' disease patients, around 33 samples in total. Antithyroid drugs had been taken for approximately 9.7 years on average by persistent Graves' disease patients in the clinical cohort. Patients with persistent Graves' disease were compared with patients with newly diagnosed Graves' disease using TCR sequencing and RNA sequencing of peripheral blood. Points the paper makes about the study in general: Lower TCR Shannon entropy and fewer highly expanded clones were observed in persistent Graves' disease patients than in newly diagnosed patients, which suggested clonal expansion. Sequencing and analysis were restricted to the TCR beta chain. A larger number of public clonotypes was shared among persistent patients (2,741) than among newly diagnosed patients (approximately 1,000). The small sample size was acknowledged by the authors as a limitation that may reduce accuracy. Only peripheral blood was studied, because thyroid tissue, the primary lesion, was inaccessible. Persistent disease showed preferential use of TRBV28, TRBJ1-2 and TRBJ2-5, whereas newly diagnosed disease favored TRBV20-1 and TRBJ2-1.

The V and J ends are trimmed by 5 bases and 8 bases, leaving 10 bases between them. In the germline V gene, CDR1 corresponds to SGHAT and CDR2 to FQNNGV. The cysteine opens and the phenylalanine closes a CDR3 of 12 amino acids. The only DNA kept is the CDR3, 36 bases in frame from the first base. Library generation was performed with multiplex PCR. TCRdb lists the instrument as Illumina HiSeq 4000. CDR3 regions were amplified by Arm-PCR with iRepertoire HTBI primers to construct TCR beta libraries. Before sequencing, the PCR products went through gel purification. The authors processed their data as follows. Across samples, fewer than 70 TRBV and 15 or so TRBJ segments were identified and used for gene usage analysis of CDR3 amino acid clonotypes. COPE and FqMerger were used to merge the filtered high-quality paired reads into contigs. BLAST was used to align contigs to IMGT TRBV, TRBD and TRBJ reference genes, and CDR3 was defined according to IMGT. Highly expanded clones were defined as clonotypes with a frequency above 0.1%. Repertoire diversity was measured by Shannon entropy, and V-J evenness by the Gini coefficient. A clonotype found in more than one individual was treated as public. TCRdb trimmed the raw reads at Q25, called clones with MiXCR and kept productive beta chains. Rows with a matching CDR3 protein are joined into one entry that keeps the most common DNA and genes. These V and J calls derive from TCRdb rather than the authors' analysis. The sample profile shows some 280,000 distinct CDR3 sequences; around a fifth of them were found once. Jointly, the top ten make up more than 50% of the sample.

The time point label here, explained by the study, means: persistent/refractory GD, antithyroid drugs over 5 years with positive TRAb. For both TCR sequencing and RNA sequencing, RNA was extracted from PBMCs in TRIzol. The diagnosis of Graves' disease followed American Thyroid Association guidelines. Patients were recruited from an endocrinology department in Xi'an, China. From each patient, about 9.7 milliliters of peripheral blood was collected into an EDTA anticoagulant tube. Ficoll Paque Plus density gradient separation was used to isolate PBMCs, and no further T cell sorting was performed. An Agilent 2100 Bioanalyzer and agarose gel were used to assess RNA quality, and a NanoDrop 2000 was used to measure RNA concentration. This clonotype was observed many times. What this receptor recognizes is not known. No much larger clone exists at a distance of one base, and base qualities are not known.

The sequencing here drew on peripheral blood mononuclear cells (PBMCs), taken when the disease was refractory, from a patient treated with antithyroid drugs. The rearrangement joined TRBV11-2 to TRBJ1-5; no D gene call is confident. This receptor was taken from a female donor with Graves disease. The DNA sequence follows: TGTGCCAGCAGCGAGGGCGCGGAGCCCCAGCATTTT. It encodes CASSEGAEPQHF.